The entry below describes one TCR beta chain. The clone's antigen remains unknown. This sample is part of a study of T cells expressing NK-cell markers (dated by TCRdb to the early 2020s). Context from the whole study: About eight donors provided sorted CD3+CD56+NKG2C+, CD3+CD56+NKG2C- and CD3+CD56-NKG2C+ T-cell subsets, whose TCR beta-chain repertoires were profiled. Among the eight sequenced donors, only one was HCMV-seronegative, while the other seven were HCMV-seropositive. The eight sequenced donors were randomly selected healthy volunteers, three men and five women. Libraries were sequenced as 2 x 150 bp reads on Illumina HiSeq 2000/2500, MiSeq or NextSeq. The paper as a whole reports these results and caveats: For six donors, the dominant CD3+CD56+NKG2C+ clonotypes were among the top 10 CD8+ clonotypes and accounted for 1.0-7.0% of CD8+ T cells. Whether the expanded NKG2C-expressing T cell clones were specific for HCMV antigens was left unclear. Those dominant clonotypes were again the most abundant among CD3+CD56-NKG2C+ cells in a handful of donors, at about 28.3-60.1%.

These reads were obtained on an Illumina HiSeq 2000. The TCR beta cDNA libraries were made using 5'RACE template switching, a step that added both a universal primer site and unique molecular identifiers. cDNA synthesis was primed from the TCR beta constant segment, followed by two successive PCR amplification steps. As for the authors' bioinformatics: MIGEC was used to demultiplex reads and group reads by UMI, and MiTCR was used to assemble and quantify clonotypes. To remove erroneous sequences, TCR cDNA sequences were retained only when supported by two or more reads. The tcR package was used for downstream repertoire analysis, and clonotypes were matched between fractions using CDR3 nucleotide sequence together with V segment. VDJmatch was used to annotate antigen specificity against VDJdb, with one amino acid substitution in CDR3 allowed. Once TCRdb had reprocessed the reads, it stored one entry per CDR3 protein sequence and supplied no DNA. These V and J calls originate from TCRdb's pipeline instead of the authors' own analysis. This sample's table contains roughly 390,000 distinct CDR3 sequences. About 10% of the sample is held by the ten biggest clonotypes.

HCMV serostatus was determined by detecting HCMV-specific IgG in serum with a commercial ELISA kit. Peripheral blood mononuclear cells were isolated from blood by Ficoll density gradient centrifugation. Sequencing was done on a sample of blood T cells: a sorted CD56 or NKG2C T cell subset, CD4+ or CD8+ T cells, or bulk PBMC T cells (not recorded which). This sequence originates from a woman between 45 and 60 years old in good health. Donor details come from another sample of the same person, matched by shared clones.

The CDR3 has the sequence CSVEDLNNSPLHF. The rearrangement joined TRBV29-1 to TRBJ1-6. Spanning cysteine to phenylalanine, the CDR3 consists of 13 amino acids. The protein alone is recorded here. The germline V gene specifies SQVTM as CDR1 and ANQGSEA as CDR2.